This T cell receptor (beta chain) derives from a study of cytomegalovirus exposure and HLA in healthy donors. Study background: Researchers previously reported finding 90 million to 130 million unique TCR beta sequences from roughly 200 million T cells. Study-wide findings and caveats: It was likely that a cluster of highly shared sequence variants was a sequencing artifact. Confirmation in vitro established that a few CMV-associated chains were specific for CMV antigens. As a later analysis revealed, the rate of TCR association differed by HLA locus, with DRB1 most and HLA-C fewest.

CDR3 length equals 13 residues. V trimming: 7 bases; J trimming: 1 base; junction bases outside the gene matches: 7. Looked up from germline, CDR1 is SQVTM and CDR2 is ANQGSEA. In regard to this clone: As yet, its antigen is unknown.

PCR primers comprised 60 Vbeta and 13 Jbeta primers. Sequenced by immunoSEQ multiplex PCR; TCRdb stores in-frame clones only, minus some. This repertoire shows 150,000 or so clones, about 85% found once; its top ten account for around 6.5%. The source material was PBMCs. V and J are TRBV29-1 and TRBJ2-7; 7 bases are a match to TRBD1. This receptor was taken from a male donor in good health and CMV-seropositive. The CDR3 spells CSAARDRSYEQYF. For the CDR3, the DNA is TGCAGCGCCGCACGGGACAGATCCTACGAGCAGTACTTC.